One sample yielded the 11 T cell receptor beta chains listed below, sequenced in a study of blood T cell repertoires in COVID-19. Sequencing used immunoSEQ multiplex PCR; TCRdb keeps in-frame clones, though not all of them. The data contain under 200,000 clones, roughly 83% of them seen just once; the ten biggest clones take up approximately 12%. The specimen was PBMCs or T cells enriched from blood (not recorded which). Receptor source: a woman between 55 and 75 years old who had recovered from COVID-19.

CDR3 sequence reads: CASSLAAGDGYTF. The CDR3 DNA reads TGCGCCAGCAGCTTGGCGGCAGGGGATGGCTACACCTTC. The V gene is TRBV5-1, the J gene TRBJ1-2, with D perhaps TRBD1 (6 bases). CDR3 length: 13 amino acids. Germline V gene sequence: CDR1 SGHRS, CDR2 YFSETQ. V was pared by 0 bases and J by 6 bases, with 9 bases between.

The chain links TRBV10-1 to TRBJ2-1; 10 bases are shared with TRBD2. This CDR3 contains 15 residues. Germline V gene data show CDR1 as WNHNN and CDR2 as SYGVQD (reference sequence). Trimming at V came to 4 bases and at J to 5 bases, leaving 5 bases not matched to a gene. The CDR3 is CASSASGGRHNEQFF. CDR3 in DNA: TGCGCCAGCAGTGCTAGCGGGGGCCGCCACAATGAGCAGTTCTTC.

This rearrangement joins TRBV6-5 to TRBJ1-2; 8 bases align to TRBD1. The CDR3 has 15 amino acids. Trimming cost V 6 bases and J 1 base; bases outside gene matches: 7. CDR1 and CDR2 from the germline V gene are MNHEY and SVGAGI. CDR3 in DNA: TGTGCCAGCAGACAGACAGGGGCGGGTAACTATGGCTACACCTTC. It encodes CASRQTGAGNYGYTF.

A few counts support this clone. This CDR3 reads CASSPRQGRVGYEQYF. As DNA, the CDR3 is TGTGCCAGTAGTCCACGACAGGGACGGGTAGGCTACGAGCAGTACTTC. The chain couples TRBV19 to TRBJ2-7; TRBD1 matches at 7 bases. Germline V CDR1 and CDR2: LNHDA, SQIVND (reference sequence). V lost 5 bases to trimming and J lost 3 bases; unmatched junction nucleotides: 13. This CDR3 has 16 amino acids.

The chain carries TRBV7-9 and TRBJ1-1; 7 bases map to TRBD1. The CDR3 spans 15 residues. J gave up 4 bases and V 4 bases, and 9 bases lay outside the gene matches. CDR1 SEHNR and CDR2 FQNEAQ come from the germline V gene (reference sequence). Written as DNA, the CDR3 is TGTGCCAGCAGCTCGAGAAGGTCAGGGGGCACTGAAGCTTTCTTT. It codes for CASSSRRSGGTEAFF.

The chain employs TRBV11-1 and TRBJ2-5, with no clear D. V lost 5 bases and J lost 1, with 5 bases in between. The CDR3 spans 12 residues. Germline V gives CDR1 SGHAT, CDR2 FQDESV (reference sequence). CDR3 bases: TGTGCCAGCAGCCCCATCCAAGAGACCCAGTACTTC. Protein: CASSPIQETQYF.

This clone was seen a handful of times. The genes are TRBV3-1 (or the pseudogene TRBV3-2) and TRBJ2-7, with D tentatively TRBD2 (5 bases). Germline loops: CDR1 LGHDT, CDR2 YNNKEL (reference sequence). This CDR3 region has 13 residues. V was pared by 4 bases and J by 0 bases, with 7 bases between. Here the CDR3 reads CASSPLDSYEQYF. The CDR3 DNA reads as TGTGCCAGCAGCCCACTAGACTCCTACGAGCAGTACTTC.

The chain recombines TRBV10-1 with TRBJ2-3; 10 bases agree with TRBD1. Germline V gene sequence: CDR1 WNHNN, CDR2 SYGVQD (reference sequence). J was trimmed by 3 bases and V by 5 bases; bases with no gene match: 2. The CDR3 runs 14 residues. The CDR3 coding sequence is TGCGCCAGCAGTTCGGGACAGGGGACAGATACGCAGTATTTT. The encoded protein is CASSSGQGTDTQYF.

The CDR3 coding sequence is TGTGCCAGCAGCCCCCGGGACAGGGGTTCCTACGAGCAGTACTTC. Its protein is CASSPRDRGSYEQYF. This chain uses TRBV5-4 with TRBJ2-7; 10 bases are a match to TRBD1. Germline values: CDR1 SGHNT, CDR2 YYREEE (reference sequence). The CDR3 is 15 amino acids. V was clipped by 4 bases and J by 1 base; unmatched bases: 5.

The chain has TRBV6-6 and TRBJ2-7, with D uncertain. V shed 7 bases and J shed 7 bases, with 11 bases lying between them. Germline V gives CDR1 MNHNY, CDR2 SVGAGI (reference sequence). CDR3 length: 11 amino acids. Here the CDR3 DNA reads TGTGCCAGCATACACAGCCGAGAGCAGTACTTC. Translation gives CASIHSREQYF.

This chain joins TRBV12-3 or TRBV12-4 and TRBJ1-1; possibly TRBD1 for D (6 bases). This CDR3 spans 12 amino acids. Deletions cut 2 bases from V and 10 bases from J, with 11 bases between. CDR3 amino acids: CASSLLGGGAFF. CDR3 bases: TGTGCCAGCAGTTTACTGGGAGGGGGAGCTTTCTTT.